The 19 T cell receptor beta chains reported below all come from one sample, sequenced in a study of blood T cell repertoires in COVID-19. This table comes from immunoSEQ multiplex PCR, and its TCRdb copy is limited to in-frame clones, with some not included. The sample has 130,000 to 150,000 clones; approximately 83% are singletons. The specimen was peripheral blood. These receptors all stem from an older woman with COVID-19, enrolled during active disease.

In this sample, this clone turned up once. The V call is TRBV4-2, the J call TRBJ2-3; 14 bases line up with TRBD2. There are 18 residues in the CDR3. Germline CDR1 is LGHNA and CDR2 is YNFKEQ. Germline trimming cut 3 bases from V and 2 bases from J; bases unmatched to any gene: 7. Written as DNA, the CDR3 is TGTGCCAGCAGCCACCGACTAGCGGGGGGGCCTGACACAGATACGCAGTATTTT. Translating gives CASSHRLAGGPDTDTQYF.

J is TRBJ1-2 and V is TRBV4-1; tentatively, D is TRBD1 (5 bases). Germline V gene data show CDR1 as MGHRA and CDR2 as YSYEKL. The V gene lost 1 base and the J gene lost 1 base, with 10 bases spanning the gap. The CDR3 spans 15 residues. CDR3 bases: TGCGCCAGCAGCCAAGCACAGGAATTTAACTATGGCTACACCTTC. Residues: CASSQAQEFNYGYTF.

The V gene is TRBV5-4, the J gene TRBJ2-4; no definite D call. The CDR3 runs 15 residues. The germline CDR1 and CDR2 sequences are SGHNT and YYREEE (reference sequence). V lost 0 bases to trimming and J lost 7 bases, with 14 bases between them. Here the CDR3 reads CASSLGAEIENIQYF. The CDR3 region has the DNA TGTGCCAGCAGCTTGGGTGCGGAAATAGAGAACATTCAGTACTTC. Full variable domain (missing parts from reference TRBV5-4 and TRBJ2-4): ETGVTQSPTHLIKTRGQQVTLRCSSQSGHNTVSWYQQALGQGPQFIFQYYREEENGRGNFPPRFSGLQFPNYSSELNVNALELDDSALYLCASSLGAEIENIQYFGAGTRLSVL.

The rearrangement links TRBV9 to TRBJ2-1; 8 bases fit TRBD2. J lost 4 bases, V lost 2 bases, and 8 bases had no gene match. Germline values: CDR1 SGDLS, CDR2 YYNGEE. The CDR3 runs 16 residues. The DNA of the CDR3 is TGTGCCAGCAGCGTCGGCGGGGGGCGCCCATACAATGAGCAGTTCTTC. This translates into CASSVGGGRPYNEQFF.

This sequence joins TRBV4-2 and TRBJ2-2; possibly TRBD2 for D (7 bases). The V gene lost 1 base and the J gene lost 2 bases, with 14 bases spanning the gap. CDR3 length: 17 residues. CDR1 is LGHNA and CDR2 is YNFKEQ in the germline V gene. CDR3: CASSQVAGASNTGELFF. The CDR3 nucleotides read TGTGCCAGCAGCCAAGTTGCGGGGGCCTCCAACACCGGGGAGCTGTTTTTT.

The rearrangement links TRBV4-3 to TRBJ1-3; D is unclear. Trimming removed 1 base at V and 3 bases at J, with 7 bases between. This CDR3 contains 14 residues. CDR1 and CDR2 from the germline V gene are LGHNA and YSLEER. CDR3 loop: CASSQGPHGNTIYF. In DNA form, the CDR3 reads TGCGCCAGCAGCCAAGGGCCGCATGGAAACACCATATATTTT.

The chain joins TRBV4-3 to TRBJ2-2, with 11 positions matching TRBD2. CDR1 is LGHNA, CDR2 YSLEER, per germline. This CDR3 region has 16 residues. With V trimmed by 0 bases and J by 6 bases, 3 bases remained unmatched. The CDR3 spells CASSQETSGAAGELFF. Written as DNA, the CDR3 is TGCGCCAGCAGCCAAGAGACTAGCGGGGCTGCCGGGGAGCTGTTTTTT.

This clone appeared a few times. The chain recombines TRBV5-1 with TRBJ1-4; 7 nucleotides align to TRBD1. This CDR3 is built from 17 residues. The V gene end was trimmed by 5 bases and the J gene end by 2 bases; junction bases not matched to a gene: 12. CDR1 is SGHRS, CDR2 YFSETQ, per germline. The CDR3 here is CASSLQGRGVTNEKLFF. In DNA, the CDR3 is TGCGCCAGCAGTTTACAGGGGAGAGGGGTCACTAATGAAAAACTGTTTTTT.

The chain has TRBV27 and TRBJ1-2, with D possibly being TRBD1 (5 bases). CDR1 and CDR2 from the germline V gene are MNHEY and SMNVEV (reference sequence). V was pared by 4 bases and J by 7 bases, with 10 bases between. The CDR3 contains 12 residues. The CDR3 loop reads CASSYPGGGYTF. CDR3 DNA sequence: TGTGCCAGCAGTTACCCGGGGGGTGGCTACACCTTC.

V and J are TRBV23-1 and TRBJ2-1; TRBD2 is a possible D gene (6 bases). TRBV23-1 carries the ORF label, with uncertain function. CDR3 size: 13 residues. V shed 11 bases and J shed 6 bases, with 17 bases lying between them. The CDR3 sequence: CARHPGLINEQFF. CDR3 nucleotides: TGCGCCCGCCACCCGGGACTCATCAATGAGCAGTTCTTC.

The chain has TRBV11-3 and TRBJ2-1; 8 bases match TRBD2. The germline CDR1 and CDR2 sequences are SGHNT and YENEEA. The CDR3 length is 17 residues. After removal of 5 bases from V and 6 bases from J, the junction contained 15 bases not matched to a gene. CDR3 amino acids: CASSTPRVAGTRNEQFF. The CDR3 DNA follows: TGTGCCAGCAGCACACCGAGGGTAGCGGGGACTCGCAATGAGCAGTTCTTC.

This sequence joins TRBV10-1 and TRBJ2-1, with 12 bases that match TRBD2. Germline V lookup: CDR1 WNHNN, CDR2 SYGVQD (reference sequence). With 2 bases clipped from V and 5 bases from J, the junction kept 13 bases outside the gene matches. The CDR3 consists of 19 residues. The CDR3 here is CASSEKIWLAGGLNNEQFF. The CDR3 bases are TGCGCCAGCAGTGAGAAGATCTGGCTAGCGGGGGGGCTCAACAATGAGCAGTTCTTC.

J is TRBJ2-2 and V is TRBV10-3, with 13 bases fitting TRBD2. This CDR3 spans 16 amino acids. Germline CDR1 reads ENHRY; CDR2 reads SYGVKD. Trimming cost V 5 bases and J 1 base; bases outside gene matches: 1. The CDR3 sequence: CAISRTSGGNTGELFF. The CDR3 nucleotides are TGTGCCATCAGTCGGACTAGCGGGGGGAACACCGGGGAGCTGTTTTTT.

The V gene is TRBV13, the J gene TRBJ1-3; the D gene is possibly TRBD1 (6 bases). CDR1 and CDR2 from the germline V gene are PRHDT and FYEKMQ (reference sequence). V gave up 3 bases and J gave up 7 bases, with 13 bases separating them. This CDR3 spans 14 amino acids. In DNA form, the CDR3 reads TGTGCCAGCAGCTTGGAGACAAGGGGGAACACCATATATTTT. Translated: CASSLETRGNTIYF.

This chain joins TRBV28 and TRBJ2-1, with 7 bases fitting TRBD2. Germline V gene data show CDR1 as MDHEN and CDR2 as SYDVKM. The CDR3 is 16 amino acids. The J segment lost 9 bases and the V segment lost 5 bases, leaving 16 bases of the junction unmatched. The CDR3 loop reads CASSVPGRGDVFEQFF. The CDR3 bases are TGTGCCAGCAGTGTGCCGGGCCGGGGGGATGTCTTTGAGCAGTTCTTC.

V and J are TRBV7-9 and TRBJ2-2; D is possibly TRBD1 (5 bases). The CDR3 is made up of 18 amino acids. V dropped 5 bases and J dropped 1 base, with 20 bases sitting between them. Per germline, CDR1 SEHNR and CDR2 FQNEAQ (reference sequence). CDR3 DNA sequence: TGTGCCAGCAGCCCCCAATCTGGGCAGGACATGAACACCGGGGAGCTGTTTTTT. It codes for CASSPQSGQDMNTGELFF.

The chain joins TRBV7-8 to TRBJ1-6, with 8 bases that match TRBD1. The CDR3 consists of 18 residues. The J segment lost 1 base and the V segment lost 1 base, leaving 6 bases of the junction unmatched. The V gene's germline CDR1 is SGHVS and CDR2 FQNEAQ. The CDR3 loop is CASSLDKRTGSYNSPLHF. CDR3 nucleotides: TGTGCCAGCAGCTTAGACAAAAGGACAGGGTCCTATAATTCACCCCTCCACTTT.

Many counts were recorded for this clone. The chain uses TRBV9 and TRBJ1-6, with a weak D call TRBD1 (5 bases). Per germline, CDR1 SGDLS and CDR2 YYNGEE. The length of the CDR3 is 15 residues. Between the trimmed V and J ends, which lost 4 bases and 10 bases, there was a span of 18 bases. In DNA, the CDR3 is TGTGCCAGCAGCCCCCTCTCGGGGGGAGGATCACCCCTCCACTTT. This translates into CASSPLSGGGSPLHF.

The chain recombines TRBV5-4 with TRBJ1-6; D remains ambiguous. The V gene lost 1 base and the J gene lost 3 bases, with 11 bases spanning the gap. CDR1 is SGHNT and CDR2 is YYREEE in the germline V gene (reference sequence). The CDR3 is made up of 16 amino acids. This chain's CDR3 is CASSLLGAYYNSPLHF. DNA of the CDR3: TGTGCCAGCAGCTTGCTAGGCGCCTACTATAATTCACCCCTCCACTTT.